Below, one T cell receptor (beta chain) is given with its context. The sample originates from a study of T cell changes during pregnancy in multiple sclerosis. V was cut by 0 bases and J by 7 bases, with 19 bases left in between. The CDR3 covers 17 residues. Germline V gives CDR1 SGHDN, CDR2 FVKESK. The protocol was immunoSEQ multiplex PCR, while the TCRdb copy is restricted to in-frame clones and leaves out a portion. The sample has about 36,000 clones, about 92% seen once. The chain combines TRBV14 with TRBJ2-1; D remains unclear. The starting material was CD4+ T cells from peripheral blood mononuclear cells, obtained after pregnancy. This clonotype originated in a female donor with multiple sclerosis, enrolled in a pregnancy study. The CDR3: CASSQDPWSVIGNEQFF. DNA of the CDR3: TGTGCCAGCAGCCAAGATCCTTGGTCAGTAATCGGGAATGAGCAGTTCTTC.